One and the same sample provided the 22 T cell receptor beta chains below, sequenced in a study of T-cell reconstitution after alpha-beta-depleted transplantation in children. Unique molecular identifiers were incorporated into the prepared TCRbeta library. TCRdb processed the PCR reads anew with MiXCR; each CDR3 protein has one entry. The sample carries 450,000 to 600,000 distinct CDR3 sequences, approximately 20% recorded once. The starting material was PBMCs from the stem cell graft donor, obtained from the stem cell graft. Every receptor here comes from a human donor who donated a stem cell graft to a child with acute lymphoblastic leukemia.

This chain links TRBV25-1 with TRBJ2-7; 7 bases align to TRBD2. CDR1 and CDR2 (germline): MGHDK, SYGVNS. V lost 1 base to trimming and J lost 9 bases; unmatched junction nucleotides: 15. The CDR3 length is 16 residues. The CDR3 reads CASSESVLLARAGQYF. The CDR3 DNA reads TGTGCCAGCAGTGAATCTGTCTTACTAGCGCGGGCGGGGCAGTACTTC.

CDR3 loop: CASSPPRGSENTEAFF. The CDR3 DNA is TGTGCCAGCAGCCCCCCGCGGGGGTCAGAGAACACTGAAGCTTTCTTT. The chain recombines TRBV7-9 with TRBJ1-1, with D perhaps TRBD1 (5 bases). Trimming took off 5 bases at V and 1 base at J, with 17 bases between the two ends. The CDR3 has 16 amino acids. Germline CDR1 SEHNR, CDR2 FQNEAQ (reference sequence). Full variable domain (remainder filled in from reference TRBV7-9 and TRBJ1-1): DTGVSQNPRHKITKRGQNVTFRCDPISEHNRLYWYRQTLGQGPEFLTYFQNEAQLEKSRLLSDRFSAERPKGSFSTLEIQRTEQGDSAMYLCASSPPRGSENTEAFFGQGTRLTVV.

Written as DNA, the CDR3 is TGTGCCAGCAGCTCAGCAGGGAATTCACCCCTCCACTTT. It encodes CASSSAGNSPLHF. The V call is TRBV13, the J call TRBJ1-6, with D tentatively TRBD1 (5 bases). Trimming took off 4 bases at V and 7 bases at J, with 8 bases between the two ends. The CDR3 extends over 13 amino acids. Looked up from germline, CDR1 is PRHDT and CDR2 is FYEKMQ (reference sequence).

This clonotype was observed a few times. The CDR3 DNA reads TGTGCCAGCAGCGGTTGGCCCACAGATACGCAGTATTTT. It encodes CASSGWPTDTQYF. The chain joins TRBV12-3 or TRBV12-4 to TRBJ2-3; D gene ambiguous. The CDR3 runs to 13 residues. V lost 6 bases and J 2 bases, leaving 9 bases between the germline ends.

The chain uses TRBV30 and TRBJ2-7; 9 positions agree with TRBD2. This CDR3 comprises 15 residues. CDR1 and CDR2 from the germline V gene are GTSNPN and SVGIG (reference sequence). J gave up 5 bases and V 0 bases, and 8 bases lay outside the gene matches. The CDR3 nucleotides read TGTGCCTGGAGTGTTGGTAGCGGGAGTATACACGAGCAGTACTTC. This sequence encodes CAWSVGSGSIHEQYF.

Only a few counts were recorded for this clonotype. V is TRBV6-5 and J is TRBJ1-5; D possibly corresponds to TRBD1 (5 bases). The CDR3 has 16 residues. V was pared by 3 bases and J by 1 base, with 13 bases between. The V gene's germline CDR1 is MNHEY and CDR2 SVGAGI. The CDR3 DNA sequence: TGTGCCAGCAGTTATAGTCAGGGTGTGAGCAATCAGCCCCAGCATTTT. The encoded protein is CASSYSQGVSNQPQHF.

The table lists this clonotype with a few counts. This rearrangement joins TRBV7-9 to TRBJ1-5, with D uncertain. This CDR3 is built from 14 residues. Germline V gives CDR1 SEHNR, CDR2 FQNEAQ (reference sequence). V was cut by 8 bases and J by 0 bases, with 11 bases left in between. DNA of the CDR3: TGTGCCAGCGCTCCCGTCTATAGCAATCAGCCCCAGCATTTT. It translates to CASAPVYSNQPQHF.

This clonotype was seen at least ten times. The chain couples TRBV12-3 or TRBV12-4 to TRBJ1-5, with 7 positions matching TRBD1. The CDR3 sequence is 14 residues long. J lost 7 bases, V lost 5 bases, and 8 bases had no gene match. DNA for the CDR3: TGTGCCAGCAGTCTAACAGGGGTGTGGCAGCCCCAGCATTTT. Protein product: CASSLTGVWQPQHF.

In its sample, this clonotype was seen a few times. The gene calls are TRBV28 and TRBJ2-7; 9 nucleotides align to TRBD1. The CDR3 covers 15 residues. Germline assignment: CDR1 MDHEN and CDR2 SYDVKM. V lost 7 bases to trimming and J lost 6 bases; unmatched junction nucleotides: 13. In DNA form, the CDR3 reads TGTGCCAGCACCGCCGGCCGGACAGGGGTGCTCGAGCAGTACTTC. Encoded protein: CASTAGRTGVLEQYF. The full variable domain, its missing parts supplied by reference TRBV28 and TRBJ2-7, is DVKVTQSSRYLVKRTGEKVFLECVQDMDHENMFWYRQDPGLGLRLIYFSYDVKMKEKGDIPEGYSVSREKKERFSLILESASTNQTSMYLCASTAGRTGVLEQYFGPGTRLTVT.

The CDR3 reads CASSGAGTSGTYEQYF. The DNA of the CDR3 is TGTGCCAGCAGCGGGGCCGGGACTAGCGGGACTTACGAGCAGTACTTC. The V call is TRBV9, the J call TRBJ2-7, with TRBD2 identical over 13 bases. V shed 3 bases and J 4 bases; nucleotides not matched to a gene: 7. This CDR3 region has 16 residues. In germline, CDR1 is SGDLS, CDR2 YYNGEE.

In its sample, this clonotype was seen many times. The chain uses TRBV10-3 and TRBJ1-5; 7 bases map to TRBD1. With 8 bases clipped from V and 0 bases from J, the junction kept 4 bases outside the gene matches. Per germline, CDR1 ENHRY and CDR2 SYGVKD. The CDR3 totals 14 residues. DNA for the CDR3: TGTGCCATCGGGACAGACCATAGCAATCAGCCCCAGCATTTT. This gives the protein CAIGTDHSNQPQHF.

There are a few counts of this clonotype. The chain recombines TRBV6-1 with TRBJ1-4; the D gene is possibly TRBD1 (5 bases). CDR3 length: 15 residues. Trimming removed 2 bases from V and 7 bases from J, with 14 bases in between. The V gene's germline CDR1 is MNHNS and CDR2 SASEGT. Here the CDR3 reads CASSESGTRLEKLFF. The CDR3 DNA sequence: TGTGCCAGCAGTGAAAGCGGGACTCGCCTTGAAAAACTGTTTTTT.

The chain is built from TRBV27 and TRBJ2-2; D gene unclear. The CDR3 has 14 residues. The germline CDR1 and CDR2 sequences are MNHEY and SMNVEV (reference sequence). Between the trimmed V and J ends, which lost 3 bases and 4 bases, there was a span of 9 bases. CDR3 sequence reads: CASSFQPFTGELFF. The CDR3 region has the DNA TGTGCCAGCAGTTTCCAACCCTTCACCGGGGAGCTGTTTTTT.

V gene TRBV11-2 combines with J gene TRBJ1-1; the D gene is possibly TRBD1 (6 bases). The V end lost 5 bases, the J end lost 0 bases, and 10 bases lay between the germline ends. Germline assignment: CDR1 SGHAT and CDR2 FQNNGV. CDR3 length equals 14 residues. CDR3 residues: CASSATGLNTEAFF. CDR3 nucleotides: TGTGCCAGCAGCGCAACAGGGTTGAACACTGAAGCTTTCTTT.

The chain combines TRBV12-3 or TRBV12-4 with TRBJ1-2, with D tentatively TRBD1 (5 bases). The CDR3 spans 15 residues. V was trimmed by 1 base and J by 2 bases, leaving 11 bases between them. The CDR3 reads CASSLVIAGNYGYTF. The CDR3 DNA sequence: TGTGCCAGCAGTTTAGTCATAGCAGGGAACTATGGCTACACCTTC.

The rearrangement links TRBV7-9 to TRBJ2-5, with 8 bases identical to TRBD1. Germline CDR1 is SEHNR and CDR2 is FQNEAQ (reference sequence). V shed 5 bases, J shed 6 bases, and the junction held 5 bases outside the gene matches. The CDR3 length is 13 residues. The CDR3 sequence: CASSVGQGQTQYF. For the CDR3, the DNA is TGTGCCAGCAGCGTCGGACAGGGCCAGACCCAGTACTTC.

V is TRBV18 and J is TRBJ2-7; D is uncertain. V was cut by 0 bases and J by 4 bases, with 10 bases left in between. The CDR3 totals 14 residues. Germline CDR1 KGHSH, CDR2 LQKENI. CDR3 amino acids: CASSPPLSSYEQYF. In nucleotides, the CDR3 is TGTGCCAGCTCACCACCGCTATCCTCGTACGAGCAGTACTTC.

The chain couples TRBV6-6 to TRBJ2-7; D gene unclear. Trimming pared 4 bases from V and 3 bases from J, leaving 10 bases between. There are 13 residues in the CDR3. Looked up from germline, CDR1 is MNHNY and CDR2 is SVGAGI (reference sequence). The CDR3 sequence: CASSFSVFYEQYF. CDR3 nucleotides: TGTGCCAGCAGTTTCTCCGTGTTCTACGAGCAGTACTTC.

The chain couples TRBV5-1 to TRBJ2-7; possibly TRBD2 for D (6 bases). CDR1 SGHRS and CDR2 YFSETQ come from the germline V gene. CDR3 size: 13 residues. The germline V and J ends were trimmed by 7 bases and 7 bases, with 18 bases remaining between them. The CDR3 DNA reads TGCGCCAGCGCCGGGAGAAACGGTGAGGAGCAGTACTTC. It is translated as CASAGRNGEEQYF.

This rearrangement joins TRBV29-1 to TRBJ1-2; D may be TRBD1 (6 bases). The germline gives CDR1 SQVTM, CDR2 ANQGSEA. This CDR3 has 13 amino acids. Trimming left V 4 bases short and J 3 bases short, with 12 bases between. The CDR3 nucleotides read TGCAGCGTTGTGCCAGGGGCGGACTATGGCTACACCTTC. Protein product: CSVVPGADYGYTF.

V usage is TRBV5-1 and J usage is TRBJ2-5, with 13 bases matching TRBD2. The CDR3 runs to 16 residues. Germline values: CDR1 SGHRS, CDR2 YFSETQ. J lost 4 bases, V lost 4 bases, and 7 bases had no gene match. CDR3 region: CASSPGTSGTGETQYF. DNA for the CDR3: TGCGCCAGCAGCCCCGGGACTAGCGGGACTGGAGAGACCCAGTACTTC. The full variable domain, completed using reference TRBV5-1 and TRBJ2-5, is KAGVTQTPRYLIKTRGQQVTLSCSPISGHRSVSWYQQTPGQGLQFLFEYFSETQRNKGNFPGRFSGRQFSNSRSEMNVSTLELGDSALYLCASSPGTSGTGETQYFGPGTRLLVL.

This chain uses TRBV7-9 with TRBJ1-1, with unresolved D. From germline, CDR1 is SEHNR and CDR2 FQNEAQ (reference sequence). This CDR3 has 11 residues. Trimming shortened V by 6 bases and J by 11 bases, and 13 bases separated the two germline ends. Here the CDR3 DNA reads TGTGCCAGCAGTCCGCAGATTGGGGCTTTCTTT. Its translation: CASSPQIGAFF.